Listed here are 20 T cell receptor beta chains from one sample, sequenced in a study of T cells in women clearing cervical HPV infection. Repertoires were generated with immunoSEQ multiplex PCR, while TCRdb's copy carries only in-frame clones and drops some. The repertoire shows some 40,000 clones; the top ten hold less than 7%. The material sequenced was blood buffy coat. The receptors derive from a woman between 18 and 70 years old with a cervical HPV16 infection that either progressed to CIN3+ or cleared (not recorded which).

Remarks on this clone: The read ends 3 residues before the CDR3 terminus; that terminus is restored from the germline J gene. The chain has TRBV7-9 and TRBJ2-4; D ambiguous. CDR1 is SEHNR, CDR2 FQNEAQ, per germline (reference sequence). CDR3 length: 14 amino acids. CDR3 residues: CASSLEAANYGQYF. The sequenced CDR3 bases are TGTGCCAGCAGCTTAGAGGCAGCCAACTATGGT.

As regards this clone: Sequencing ends 3 residues short of the CDR3 end; the germline J gene provides the rest. This chain links TRBV7-2 with TRBJ2-7, with a tentative D call TRBD1 (6 bases). V was pared by 0 bases and J by 6 bases, with 9 bases between. The CDR3 runs 13 residues. Germline V gene lookup returns CDR1 SGHTA and CDR2 FQGNSA. CDR3 amino acids: CASSLARDTEQYF. The CDR3 DNA, read in part, is TGTGCCAGCAGCTTAGCCCGGGACACCGAG.

In the case of this clone: The CDR3 is cut off 3 residues early in the read; its end comes from the germline J gene. This chain links TRBV11-2 with TRBJ2-7; D ambiguous. Germline lookup yields CDR1 SGHAT and CDR2 FQNNGV. CDR3 length: 12 residues. The germline V and J ends were trimmed by 5 bases and 6 bases, with 11 bases remaining between them. CDR3 bases read: TGTGCCAGCAGCCCCAACCGAGGCGAG. This encodes CASSPNRGE. The whole CDR3 sequence reads CASSPNRGEQYF. Complete variable domain (other parts from reference TRBV11-2 and TRBJ2-7): EAGVAQSPRYKIIEKRQSVAFWCNPISGHATLYWYQQILGQGPKLLIQFQNNGVVDDSQLPKDRFSAERLKGVDSTLKIQPAKLEDSAVYLCASSPNRGEQYFGPGTRLTVT.

This CDR3 is CASSPRGGGREAFF. The DNA read from the CDR3 is TGCGCCAGCAGCCCAAGGGGTGGGGGGAGAGAA. The rearrangement links TRBV4-1 to TRBJ1-1; D is perhaps TRBD1 (5 bases). The read comes to an end 3 residues before the CDR3 does, leaving the germline J gene to fill in the end. Germline loops: CDR1 MGHRA, CDR2 YSYEKL. The CDR3 covers 14 residues.

Points on this clone: Read coverage stops 3 residues before the CDR3 terminus; the germline J gene supplies the remainder. The genes are TRBV10-3 and TRBJ1-1; D is unresolved. Deletions cut 0 bases from V and 5 bases from J, with 13 bases between. This CDR3 is built from 15 residues. Germline CDR1 is ENHRY and CDR2 is SYGVKD. The CDR3 loop reads CAISESAQGWTEAFF. CDR3 DNA, as far as it was read: TGTGCCATCAGTGAGTCGGCCCAAGGTTGGACTGAA.

Notes on this clone: The read comes to an end 3 residues before the CDR3 does, leaving the germline J gene to fill in the end. This chain joins TRBV7-9 and TRBJ2-7, with TRBD2 matching over 12 bases. The CDR3 has 15 residues. V was clipped by 7 bases and J by 6 bases; unmatched bases: 10. CDR1 and CDR2 (germline): SEHNR, FQNEAQ (reference sequence). CDR3 sequence reads: CASIPDGLAGLEQYF. Incomplete CDR3 DNA: TGTGCCAGCATCCCCGACGGACTAGCGGGACTCGAG. The whole variable domain, filled in from reference TRBV7-9 and TRBJ2-7, reads DTGVSQNPRHKITKRGQNVTFRCDPISEHNRLYWYRQTLGQGPEFLTYFQNEAQLEKSRLLSDRFSAERPKGSFSTLEIQRTEQGDSAMYLCASIPDGLAGLEQYFGPGTRLTVT.

Worth noting for this clone: The sequence runs out 3 residues before the end of the CDR3; the remainder is reconstructed from the germline J gene. The chain recombines TRBV7-6 with TRBJ1-2; D is undetermined. The CDR3 is made up of 14 amino acids. Germline CDR1 reads SGHVS; CDR2 reads FNYEAQ. Incomplete CDR3 DNA: TGTGCCAGCAGCTTGGTAGCGTCAGTCTACGAC. This encodes CASSLVASVYD. The whole CDR3 region reads CASSLVASVYDYTF.

As regards this clone: Read sequence stops 3 residues before the CDR3 end, and the germline J gene provides the missing end. The chain has TRBV5-4 and TRBJ2-5, with D possibly TRBD1 on 6 matching bases. From germline, CDR1 is SGHNT and CDR2 YYREEE (reference sequence). The CDR3 has 14 amino acids. Trimming shortened V by 4 bases and J by 1 base, and 11 bases separated the two germline ends. Partial CDR3 DNA: TGTGCCAGCAGCCAAGGACAGTCCCAAGAGACC. It is translated as CASSQGQSQET. The CDR3, in full, reads CASSQGQSQETQYF.

Worth noting for this clone: Read data end 3 residues before the CDR3 end; the end is taken from the germline J gene. The J gene is TRBJ2-5, the V gene TRBV18; perhaps TRBD1 as D (5 bases). This CDR3 is 15 amino acids long. CDR1 KGHSH and CDR2 LQKENI come from the germline V gene. Trimming cost V 3 bases and J 1 base, with 12 bases left between them. The CDR3 bases that were read are TGTGCCAGCTCACCCAGGTCAGGGATCCAAGAGACC. Amino acid sequence: CASSPRSGIQET. The entire CDR3 sequence reads CASSPRSGIQETQYF. The complete variable domain, with remaining parts taken from reference TRBV18 and TRBJ2-5, reads NAGVMQNPRHLVRRRGQEARLRCSPMKGHSHVYWYRQLPEEGLKFMVYLQKENIIDESGMPKERFSAEFPKEGPSILRIQQVVRGDSAAYFCASSPRSGIQETQYFGPGTRLLVL.

With regard to this clone: The sequenced fragment ends 3 residues before the CDR3 boundary, so the rest is inferred from the germline J gene. This chain uses TRBV30 with TRBJ1-2; D remains unclear. The CDR3 runs to 11 residues. The germline V gene encodes CDR1 GTSNPN and CDR2 SVGIG (reference sequence). Incomplete CDR3 DNA: TGTGCCTGGAGTCCAGGTTACGGC. The encoded protein is CAWSPGYG. The CDR3 in its entirety is CAWSPGYGYTF. Looking up the rest from reference TRBV30 and TRBJ1-2 gives the full variable domain: SQTIHQWPATLVQPVGSPLSLECTVEGTSNPNLYWYRQAAGRGLQLLFYSVGIGQISSEVPQNLSASRPQDRQFILSSKKLLLSDSGFYLCAWSPGYGYTFGSGTRLTVV.

A word on this clone: The CDR3 goes on 3 residues after the read ends, and that part is filled in from the germline J gene. The chain links TRBV4-1 to TRBJ1-2; 7 bases match TRBD1. The CDR3 runs to 15 residues. The germline CDR1 and CDR2 sequences are MGHRA and YSYEKL. Germline trimming cut 0 bases from V and 2 bases from J; bases unmatched to any gene: 3. Partial CDR3 DNA: TGCGCCAGCAGCCAAGATGAGGGGGCCAACTATGGC. It codes for CASSQDEGANYG. In full, the CDR3 reads CASSQDEGANYGYTF.

On this clone: The read ends 3 residues early relative to the CDR3; the germline J gene fills the gap. The chain is built from TRBV2 and TRBJ1-5; D is unclear. This CDR3 has 15 amino acids. Trimming pared 6 bases from V and 0 bases from J, leaving 12 bases between. The germline gives CDR1 SNHLY, CDR2 FYNNEI. The CDR3: CASSSNFNSNQPQHF. The part of the CDR3 DNA that was read is TGTGCCAGCAGCTCGAACTTCAATAGCAATCAGCCC.

Of note for this clone: The sequenced fragment ends 3 residues before the CDR3 boundary, so the rest is inferred from the germline J gene. The chain recombines TRBV18 with TRBJ2-5, with D possibly matching TRBD1 (6 bases). The germline CDR1 and CDR2 sequences are KGHSH and LQKENI. The CDR3 length is 15 residues. V shed 3 bases and J shed 1 base, with 12 bases lying between them. CDR3 DNA (partial): TGTGCCAGCTCACCCAACAGGGACCCCCAAGAGACC. It encodes CASSPNRDPQET. The complete CDR3 sequence is CASSPNRDPQETQYF.

Concerning this clone itself: Read data end 3 residues before the CDR3 end; the end is taken from the germline J gene. The rearrangement uses TRBV5-1 and TRBJ1-1; 11 positions match TRBD1. This CDR3 region has 15 residues. With V trimmed by 0 bases and J by 4 bases, 2 bases remained unmatched. Germline V gene sequence: CDR1 SGHRS, CDR2 YFSETQ. The sequenced part of the CDR3 DNA is TGCGCCAGCAGCTTGGGAGGGACAGGGGGCACTGAA. It codes for CASSLGGTGGTE. In full, the CDR3 is CASSLGGTGGTEAFF.

Concerning this clone: The read comes to an end 3 residues before the CDR3 does, leaving the germline J gene to fill in the end. This chain links TRBV30 with TRBJ2-3; 7 bases fit TRBD2. The CDR3 sequence is 13 residues long. J was trimmed by 3 bases and V by 4 bases; bases with no gene match: 4. Germline V lookup: CDR1 GTSNPN, CDR2 SVGIG (reference sequence). Incomplete CDR3 DNA: TGTGCCTGGACAGGGAGGGTAACAGATACG. Translation: CAWTGRVTDT. The CDR3 as a whole reads CAWTGRVTDTQYF.

About this clone itself: The read finishes 3 residues shy of the CDR3 end, and the germline J gene is used to complete it. This chain uses TRBV5-1 with TRBJ2-1; D perhaps matches TRBD2 (6 bases). Per the germline V gene, CDR1 is SGHRS and CDR2 is YFSETQ. CDR3 size: 12 residues. V was clipped by 3 bases and J by 8 bases, with 9 bases between them. This CDR3 is CASSWGDDEQFF. The sequenced CDR3 bases are TGCGCCAGCAGCTGGGGGGATGATGAG.

On this clone: The CDR3 end falls 3 residues outside the read, so it is completed with the germline J gene. J is TRBJ1-4 and V is TRBV28, with D unresolved. This CDR3 spans 12 amino acids. Germline CDR1 reads MDHEN; CDR2 reads SYDVKM. The CDR3 spells CASSLRYSRLFF. The sequenced CDR3 bases are TGTGCCAGCAGTTTAAGGTACAGTCGA.

Notes on this clone: The observed sequence ends 3 residues before the CDR3 terminus, with the missing tail filled in from the germline J gene. The chain combines TRBV3-1 (or the pseudogene TRBV3-2) with TRBJ2-3; 9 nucleotides match TRBD2. Per the germline V gene, CDR1 is LGHDT and CDR2 is YNNKEL (reference sequence). V dropped 6 bases and J dropped 5; count of bases not matched to a gene: 15. This CDR3 contains 17 residues. CDR3 bases read: TGTGCCAGCAGGCACCTTATTTTAGCGGGGGAGGGAGATACG. Amino acids: CASRHLILAGEGDT. The complete CDR3 reads CASRHLILAGEGDTQYF.

Comments on this clone: The sequence runs out 3 residues before the end of the CDR3; the remainder is reconstructed from the germline J gene. The chain combines TRBV5-6 with TRBJ1-6; D is undetermined. Deletions cut 0 bases from V and 10 bases from J, with 11 bases between. CDR3 length: 14 amino acids. Germline V gene data show CDR1 as SGHDT and CDR2 as YYEEEE. The CDR3 sequence: CASSLGSFRSPLHF. The DNA read from the CDR3 is TGTGCCAGCAGCTTGGGGAGTTTCAGGTCACCC.

Worth noting for this clone: Coverage ceases 3 residues before the CDR3 finishes, and the germline J gene fills in the end. V is TRBV18 and J is TRBJ2-4, with a weak D call TRBD1 (5 bases). The CDR3 length is 13 residues. Germline CDR1 KGHSH, CDR2 LQKENI. Here the CDR3 reads CASSPPTGPFQYF. The sequenced CDR3 bases are TGTGCCAGCTCACCGCCTACAGGACCCTTT.